Listed here are 5 T cell receptor beta chains from one sample, sequenced in a study of T cells after yellow fever vaccination. TCRdb analysed the 5' RACE reads with MiXCR anew, one entry per CDR3 protein. Here the sample spans approximately 150,000 distinct CDR3 sequences, about 7.7% being singletons. The starting material was CD4+ T cells sorted from PBMCs, obtained 5 days after the yellow fever booster vaccination. The receptors come from a man aged 25-45 years who received the YFV17D yellow fever vaccine.

This clonotype was recorded many times. As DNA, the CDR3 is TGCAGTCCACGTCCGACAGTCCCTAATGAAAAACTGTTTTTT. Its protein is CSPRPTVPNEKLFF. V is TRBV20-1 and J is TRBJ1-4, with D perhaps matching TRBD1 (5 bases). The germline V and J ends were trimmed by 8 bases and 3 bases, with 16 bases remaining between them. The length of the CDR3 is 14 residues. The germline V gene has CDR1 DFQATT and CDR2 SNEGSKA (reference sequence).

Many counts were recorded for this clonotype. The chain employs TRBV29-1 and TRBJ2-2, with no clear D. Per germline, CDR1 SQVTM and CDR2 ANQGSEA. This CDR3 is 11 amino acids long. Trimming took off 4 bases at V and 3 bases at J, with 3 bases between the two ends. CDR3 amino acids: CSVADTGELFF. The CDR3 nucleotides are TGCAGCGTTGCCGACACCGGGGAGCTGTTTTTT.

The V and J genes are TRBV7-2 and TRBJ1-1; 7 bases align to TRBD1. Germline lookup yields CDR1 SGHTA and CDR2 FQGNSA. V lost 5 bases to trimming and J lost 5 bases; unmatched junction nucleotides: 8. The CDR3 spans 14 residues. This CDR3 is CASSHGGGRTEAFF. CDR3 nucleotide sequence: TGTGCCAGCAGCCATGGAGGGGGCAGGACTGAAGCTTTCTTT.

This clonotype was counted a few times. The chain is built from TRBV30 and TRBJ2-1; 12 bases are shared with TRBD2. With V trimmed by 5 bases and J by 8 bases, 1 base remained unmatched. Per the germline V gene, CDR1 is GTSNPN and CDR2 is SVGIG (reference sequence). The CDR3 covers 12 residues. The CDR3 sequence: CAWGLAGYEQFF. CDR3 coding DNA: TGTGCCTGGGGACTAGCGGGATATGAGCAGTTCTTC.

This clonotype came up many times. This chain uses TRBV25-1 with TRBJ2-5; 7 bases agree with TRBD2. The ends lost 2 bases at V and 2 bases at J; junction bases unmatched: 8. Germline assignment: CDR1 MGHDK and CDR2 SYGVNS. The CDR3 has 16 amino acids. CDR3: CASSESGSGGQETQYF. CDR3 bases: TGTGCCAGCAGTGAAAGTGGTTCCGGGGGGCAAGAGACCCAGTACTTC. The variable domain in full, completed from reference TRBV25-1 and TRBJ2-5, reads EADIYQTPRYLVIGTGKKITLECSQTMGHDKMYWYQQDPGMELHLIHYSYGVNSTEKGDLSSESTVSRIRTEHFPLTLESARPSHTSQYLCASSESGSGGQETQYFGPGTRLLVL.